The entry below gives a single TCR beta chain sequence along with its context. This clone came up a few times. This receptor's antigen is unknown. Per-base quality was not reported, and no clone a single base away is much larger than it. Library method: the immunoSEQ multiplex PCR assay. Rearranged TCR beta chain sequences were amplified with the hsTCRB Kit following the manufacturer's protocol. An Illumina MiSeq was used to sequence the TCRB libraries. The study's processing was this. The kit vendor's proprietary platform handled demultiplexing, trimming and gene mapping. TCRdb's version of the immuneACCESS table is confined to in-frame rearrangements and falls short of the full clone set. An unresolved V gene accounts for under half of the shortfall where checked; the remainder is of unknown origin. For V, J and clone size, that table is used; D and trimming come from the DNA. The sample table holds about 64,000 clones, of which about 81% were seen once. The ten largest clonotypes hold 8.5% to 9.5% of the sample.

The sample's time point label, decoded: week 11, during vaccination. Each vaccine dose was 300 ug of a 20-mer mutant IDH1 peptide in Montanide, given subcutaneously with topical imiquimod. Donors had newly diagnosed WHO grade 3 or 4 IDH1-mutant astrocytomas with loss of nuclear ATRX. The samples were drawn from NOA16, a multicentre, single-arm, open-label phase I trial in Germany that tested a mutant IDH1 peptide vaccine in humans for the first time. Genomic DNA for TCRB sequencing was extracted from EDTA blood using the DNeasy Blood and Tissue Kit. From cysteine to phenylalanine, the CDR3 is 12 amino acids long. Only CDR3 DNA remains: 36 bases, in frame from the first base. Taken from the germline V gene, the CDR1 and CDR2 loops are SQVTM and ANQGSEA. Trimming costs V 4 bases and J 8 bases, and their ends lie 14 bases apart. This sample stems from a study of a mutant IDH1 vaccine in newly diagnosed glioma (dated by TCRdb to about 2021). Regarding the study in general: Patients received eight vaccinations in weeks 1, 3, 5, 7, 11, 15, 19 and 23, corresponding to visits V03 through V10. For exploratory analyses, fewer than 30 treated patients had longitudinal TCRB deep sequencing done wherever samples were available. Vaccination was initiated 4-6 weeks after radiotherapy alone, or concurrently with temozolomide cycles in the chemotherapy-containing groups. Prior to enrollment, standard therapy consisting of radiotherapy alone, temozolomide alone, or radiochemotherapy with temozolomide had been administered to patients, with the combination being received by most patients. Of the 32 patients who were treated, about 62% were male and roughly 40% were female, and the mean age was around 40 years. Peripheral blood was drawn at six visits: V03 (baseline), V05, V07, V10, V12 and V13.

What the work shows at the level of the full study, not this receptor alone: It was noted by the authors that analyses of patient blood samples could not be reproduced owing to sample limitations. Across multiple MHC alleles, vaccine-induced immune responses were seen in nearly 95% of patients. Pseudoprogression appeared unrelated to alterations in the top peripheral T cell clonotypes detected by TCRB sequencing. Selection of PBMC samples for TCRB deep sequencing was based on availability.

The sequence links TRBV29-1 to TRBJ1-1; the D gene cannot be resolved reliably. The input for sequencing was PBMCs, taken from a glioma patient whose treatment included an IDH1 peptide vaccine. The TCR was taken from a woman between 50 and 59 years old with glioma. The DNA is TGCAGCGTTGTTGGTCAGGTGACCGAAGCTTTCTTT. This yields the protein CSVVGQVTEAFF.